A selection of T cell receptor beta chains follows, all from one sample in a study of OX40 agonist ivuxolimab in advanced cancers. Generated by immunoSEQ multiplex PCR, the TCRdb table keeps only in-frame clones and is missing some. The sample carries tens of thousands of clones, about 88% recorded once. The sample in question was CD4+ or CD8+ T cells sorted from blood, obtained in a trial of the OX40 agonist ivuxolimab. Every receptor here comes from an adult with an advanced solid tumor such as melanoma, head and neck, liver or kidney cancer. Each CDR3 is given with its conserved first and last residue.

V gene	J gene	CDR3 protein
TRBV6-5	TRBJ2-7	CASSQRGLALYEQYF
TRBV5-6	TRBJ2-7	CASSLRAGVTHEQYF
TRBV19	TRBJ1-2	CASSMELQVAGGYTF
TRBV9	TRBJ2-3	CASSNTGRSTDTQYF
TRBV6-6	TRBJ1-1	CASSQDRGGSTEAFF
TRBV27	TRBJ2-4	CASSLSLGGAKNIQYF
TRBV19	TRBJ1-1	CASSPRRQAEAFF
TRBV27	TRBJ1-2	CASGKPNYGYTF
TRBV28	TRBJ2-5	CASSSRWRPPPAQYF
TRBV7-2	TRBJ2-1	CASSLARVNNEQFF
TRBV2	TRBJ1-4	CASKGQMNEKLFF
TRBV18	TRBJ2-3	CASSPDRASSGTQYF
TRBV5-6	TRBJ2-1	CASSRWPTQVYNEQFF
TRBV27	TRBJ2-7	CASSLFGTAAYEQYF
TRBV6-5	TRBJ1-2	CASSSQGTYGYTF
TRBV28	TRBJ2-3	CASSLAAASTDTQYF
TRBV5-5	TRBJ1-1	CASSLDVSAGGFAEAFF
TRBV7-6	TRBJ2-2	CASSRGLAGDAGELFF
TRBV28	TRBJ1-4	CATLDWTNEKLFF
TRBV2	TRBJ1-2	CASSEVKGPYYGYTF
TRBV11-2	TRBJ2-5	CASSSPGAETQYF
TRBV2	TRBJ2-1	CASSESYKSGSLRSSYNEQFF
TRBV2	TRBJ1-1	CASSFTGGNTEAFF
TRBV18	TRBJ2-7	CAGGQGSHEQYF
TRBV7-6	TRBJ2-7	CASSLGEGNEQYF
TRBV5-4	TRBJ2-3	CASSLVGGGPRDTQYF
TRBV10-3	TRBJ2-5	CATGQGHSQETQYF
TRBV7-7	TRBJ2-1	CASSLAGDNEQFF
TRBV5-6	TRBJ2-1	CASSLFARRGNEQFF
TRBV7-3	TRBJ2-7	CASSPRQGPYEQYF
TRBV5-1	TRBJ2-3	CASSPLQGATSDTQYF
TRBV27	TRBJ2-5	CASSRDRPQDSQYF
TRBV7-6	TRBJ2-4	CASSPGAGRTKNIQYF
TRBV7-2	TRBJ2-7	CASSSQLVRAPEQYF
TRBV28	TRBJ2-7	CASSLPPSGSPDF
TRBV2	TRBJ1-1	CASRETGGNTEAFF
TRBV9	TRBJ2-5	CASSVGPGDVEETQYF
TRBV5-1	TRBJ2-5	CASSTTGAGETQYF
TRBV4-2	TRBJ1-2	CASSQDFEGNYGYTF
TRBV11-1	TRBJ2-3	CASSPGIAVNTDTQYF
TRBV4-1	TRBJ2-7	CASSQAGTSGYEQYF
TRBV28	TRBJ1-5	CAATQGNQPQHF
TRBV4-3	TRBJ2-1	CASSQERRGANYNEQFF
TRBV5-1	TRBJ1-1	CASRWTGNTEAFF
TRBV19	TRBJ1-2	CASSTNSVGGYTF
TRBV4-2	TRBJ2-2	CASSQVLGGANTGELFF
TRBV5-5	TRBJ2-6	CASSLTGLGANVLTF
TRBV18	TRBJ2-3	CASSLGTSGSQDTQYF
TRBV28	TRBJ2-3	CASRALAGGSTDTQYF
TRBV5-1	TRBJ2-3	CASSLTFSGRGTDTQYF
TRBV12-5	TRBJ2-2	CASGLIQPSGQTGELFF
TRBV19	TRBJ2-1	CASSPLAGGGYNEQFF
TRBV2	TRBJ2-1	CASSEYLAGANEQFF
TRBV29-1	TRBJ2-1	CSVERDRGNNEQFF
TRBV9	TRBJ2-5	CASSVDPGQETQYF
TRBV28	TRBJ1-4	CASRGFGANEGKLFF
TRBV5-4	TRBJ1-3	CASSLSWGASGNTIYF
TRBV28	TRBJ2-3	CASTDLGGGGNTQYF
TRBV29-1	TRBJ1-2	CSAGGDYGYTF
TRBV2	TRBJ2-6	CATRRETGANVLTF